Described below is a single T cell receptor (beta chain) sequence and its context. Antigen specificity is unknown. This entry belongs to a study of cytomegalovirus exposure and HLA in healthy donors. The study, taken as a whole, reports: In an earlier analysis, productive rearrangement rates for most beta V segments clustered near 87% or 30%.

The CDR3 runs 16 residues. Germline V lookup: CDR1 LGHNA, CDR2 YNFKEQ. Trimming removed 1 base at V and 2 bases at J, with 12 bases between. PCR involved 60 Vbeta and 13 Jbeta primers. TCRdb's copy holds only in-frame clones and misses some; the assay was immunoSEQ multiplex PCR. The profile shows about 160,000 clones, approximately 77% of them singletons. This sequence was found in a female donor in good health and CMV-seronegative. This chain uses TRBV4-2 with TRBJ1-5; perhaps TRBD1 as D (5 bases). The sequencing input was PBMCs. CDR3 protein: CASSQGAREGNQPQHF. The CDR3 DNA reads TGTGCCAGCAGCCAAGGGGCCAGGGAGGGCAATCAGCCCCAGCATTTT.